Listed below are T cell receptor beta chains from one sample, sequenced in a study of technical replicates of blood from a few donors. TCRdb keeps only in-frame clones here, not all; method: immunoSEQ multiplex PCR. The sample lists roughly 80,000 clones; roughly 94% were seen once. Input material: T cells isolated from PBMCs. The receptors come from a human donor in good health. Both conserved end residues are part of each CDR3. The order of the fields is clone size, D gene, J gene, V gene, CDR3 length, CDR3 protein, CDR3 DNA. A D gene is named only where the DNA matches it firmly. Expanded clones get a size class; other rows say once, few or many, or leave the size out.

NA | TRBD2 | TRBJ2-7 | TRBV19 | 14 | CASSPLAGSYEQYF | TGTGCCAGTAGTCCTCTAGCGGGGAGTTACGAGCAGTACTTC
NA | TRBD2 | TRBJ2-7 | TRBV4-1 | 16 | CASSQSLAGGFNEQYF | TGCGCCAGCAGCCAATCTCTTGCGGGGGGATTCAACGAGCAGTACTTC
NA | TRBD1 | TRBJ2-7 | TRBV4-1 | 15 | CASSRPGQASYEQYF | TGCGCCAGCAGCCGCCCGGGACAGGCTTCCTACGAGCAGTACTTC
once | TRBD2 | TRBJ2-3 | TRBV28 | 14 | CASRLAGTTDTQYF | TGTGCCAGCAGATTAGCGGGTACCACAGATACGCAGTATTTT
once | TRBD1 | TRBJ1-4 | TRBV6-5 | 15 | CASSSPDRGDEKLFF | TGTGCCAGCAGTTCACCCGACAGGGGCGATGAAAAACTGTTTTTT
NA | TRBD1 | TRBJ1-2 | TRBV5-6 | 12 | CASSTGAYGYTF | TGTGCCAGCAGTACAGGGGCCTATGGCTACACCTTC
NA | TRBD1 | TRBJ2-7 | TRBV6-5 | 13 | CASSQDRGYEQYF | TGTGCCAGCAGTCAGGACAGGGGATACGAGCAGTACTTC
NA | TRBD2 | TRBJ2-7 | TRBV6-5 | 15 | CASSYTTSGSYEQYF | TGTGCCAGCAGTTACACAACTAGCGGGAGCTACGAGCAGTACTTC
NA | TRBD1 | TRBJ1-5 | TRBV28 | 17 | CASSFPGQGALDQPQHF | TGTGCCAGCAGTTTTCCGGGACAGGGGGCTCTTGATCAGCCCCAGCATTTT
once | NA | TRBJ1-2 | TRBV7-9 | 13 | CASSFRTDYGYTF | TGTGCCAGCAGCTTTAGGACAGACTATGGCTACACCTTC
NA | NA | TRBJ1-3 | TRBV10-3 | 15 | CAISGRVLSGNTIYF | TGTGCCATCAGTGGACGGGTCCTCTCTGGAAACACCATATATTTT
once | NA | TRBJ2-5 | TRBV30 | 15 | CAWSGTISKRETQYF | TGTGCCTGGAGTGGCACCATATCTAAGCGGGAGACCCAGTACTTC
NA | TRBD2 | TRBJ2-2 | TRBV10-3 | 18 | CAISESGLAGAYTGELFF | TGTGCCATCAGTGAGTCAGGACTAGCGGGAGCTTATACCGGGGAGCTGTTTTTT
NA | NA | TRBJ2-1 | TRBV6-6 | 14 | CASSRQVGYNEQFF | TGTGCCAGCAGCCGACAGGTGGGCTACAATGAGCAGTTCTTC
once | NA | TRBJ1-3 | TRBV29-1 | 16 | CSVEDYGGGSRNTIYF | TGCAGCGTTGAAGATTACGGGGGGGGTAGTCGAAACACCATATATTTT
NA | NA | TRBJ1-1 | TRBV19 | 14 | CASTGRRLGTEAFF | TGTGCCAGTACAGGGAGGCGGCTAGGCACTGAAGCTTTCTTT
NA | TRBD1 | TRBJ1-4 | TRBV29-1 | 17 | CSVALEGQGAHSEKLFF | TGCAGCGTTGCCCTAGAGGGACAGGGGGCCCATAGTGAAAAACTGTTTTTT
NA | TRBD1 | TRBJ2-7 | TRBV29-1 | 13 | CSVPGQGIEEQYF | TGCAGCGTCCCGGGACAGGGTATTGAGGAGCAGTACTTC
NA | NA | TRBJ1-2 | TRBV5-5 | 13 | CASSFWTGMEGTF | TGTGCCAGCAGCTTTTGGACTGGTATGGAGGGCACCTTC
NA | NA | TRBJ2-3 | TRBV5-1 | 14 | CASSPMTVADTQYF | TGCGCCAGCAGCCCGATGACAGTTGCAGATACGCAGTATTTT
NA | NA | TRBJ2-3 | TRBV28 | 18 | CASIGPTRTQASTDTQYF | TGTGCCAGCATTGGACCAACCAGGACTCAAGCGAGCACAGATACGCAGTATTTT
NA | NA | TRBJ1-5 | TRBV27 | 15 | CASSPTPTSNQPQHF | TGTGCCAGCAGCCCAACCCCGACAAGCAATCAGCCCCAGCATTTT
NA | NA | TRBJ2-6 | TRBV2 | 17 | CASSLTGLRSGANVLTF | TGTGCCAGCAGTTTAACAGGGTTACGTTCTGGGGCCAACGTCCTGACTTTC
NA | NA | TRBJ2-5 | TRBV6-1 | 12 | CASSFWEETQYF | TGTGCCAGCAGCTTCTGGGAGGAGACCCAGTACTTC
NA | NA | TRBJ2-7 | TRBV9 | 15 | CASSVLGGTSYEQYF | TGTGCCAGCAGCGTCCTTGGCGGGACCTCCTACGAGCAGTACTTC
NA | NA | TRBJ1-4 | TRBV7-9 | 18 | CASSLGSGDAPKGEKLFF | TGTGCCAGCAGCTTAGGTAGCGGGGACGCACCTAAGGGTGAAAAACTGTTTTTT
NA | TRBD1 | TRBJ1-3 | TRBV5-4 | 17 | CASSYGQGISSGNTIYF | TGTGCCAGCAGCTACGGACAGGGCATCTCTTCTGGAAACACCATATATTTT
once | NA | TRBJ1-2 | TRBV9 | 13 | CASSVGGYYGYTF | TGTGCCAGCAGCGTGGGGGGATACTATGGCTACACCTTC
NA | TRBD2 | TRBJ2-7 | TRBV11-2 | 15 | CASSQGTSGSYEQYF | TGTGCCAGCAGCCAAGGGACTAGCGGATCCTACGAGCAGTACTTC
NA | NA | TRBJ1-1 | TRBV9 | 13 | CASSPQSGSRAFF | TGTGCCAGCAGCCCCCAGTCCGGTTCGCGGGCTTTCTTT
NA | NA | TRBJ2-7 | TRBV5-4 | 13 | CASSLQGEGEQYF | TGTGCCAGCAGCTTACAGGGGGAGGGAGAGCAGTACTTC
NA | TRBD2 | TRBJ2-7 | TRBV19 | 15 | CASSRGAGGSYEQYF | TGTGCCAGTAGTCGCGGAGCGGGGGGCTCCTACGAGCAGTACTTC
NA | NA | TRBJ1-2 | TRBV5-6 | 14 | CASSLARIIGGYTF | TGTGCCAGCAGCTTGGCCCGGATTATCGGGGGTTACACCTTC
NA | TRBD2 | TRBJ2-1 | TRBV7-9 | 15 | CASSLRLAGYNEQFF | TGTGCCAGCAGCTTACGGCTAGCGGGATACAATGAGCAGTTCTTC
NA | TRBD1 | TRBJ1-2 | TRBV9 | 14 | CASSVGRTGSGYTF | TGTGCCAGCAGCGTAGGCAGGACAGGATCTGGCTACACCTTC
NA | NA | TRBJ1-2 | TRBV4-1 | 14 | CASSQEKARGVYTF | TGCGCCAGCAGCCAAGAAAAGGCCAGGGGTGTTTACACCTTC
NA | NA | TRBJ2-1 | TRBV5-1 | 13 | CASQPGTYNEQFF | TGCGCCAGTCAGCCCGGGACTTACAATGAGCAGTTCTTC
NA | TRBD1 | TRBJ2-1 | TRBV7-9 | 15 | CASSLTGTGIKGQFF | TGTGCCAGCAGCCTTACCGGGACAGGGATCAAAGGGCAGTTCTTC
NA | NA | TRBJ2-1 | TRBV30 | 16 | CAYKEGTLSSYNEQFF | TGTGCCTACAAAGAAGGGACTCTCAGTTCCTACAATGAGCAGTTCTTC
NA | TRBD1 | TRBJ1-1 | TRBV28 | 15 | CASSFGDRSYTEAFF | TGTGCCAGCAGTTTTGGGGACAGGTCGTACACTGAAGCTTTCTTT
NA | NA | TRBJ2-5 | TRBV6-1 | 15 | CASSEDHGGQETQYF | TGTGCCAGCAGTGAAGATCATGGGGGGCAAGAGACCCAGTACTTC
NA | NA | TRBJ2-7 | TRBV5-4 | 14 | CASSLERGSYEQYF | TGTGCCAGCAGCTTGGAACGGGGCTCCTACGAGCAGTACTTC
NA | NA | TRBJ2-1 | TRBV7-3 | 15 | CASSLVWGTYNEQFF | TGTGCCAGCAGCTTAGTGTGGGGCACCTACAATGAGCAGTTCTTC
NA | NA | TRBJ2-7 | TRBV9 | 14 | CASSGGGPPYEQYF | TGTGCCAGCAGCGGAGGAGGGCCGCCCTACGAGCAGTACTTC
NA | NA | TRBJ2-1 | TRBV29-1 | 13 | CSVEDAVGSEQFF | TGCAGCGTTGAAGATGCGGTGGGGAGTGAGCAGTTCTTC
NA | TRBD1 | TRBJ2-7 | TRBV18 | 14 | CASSPGTGAYEQYF | TGTGCCAGCTCACCTGGGACAGGTGCCTACGAGCAGTACTTC